This TCR beta chain stems from a study of T cells in Graves' hyperthyroidism and ophthalmopathy. Study-wide results and limits: Blood held most thyroid clonotypes expanded above 0.001 frequency.

In its sample, this clonotype was seen a few times. Its antigen is unidentified. Trimming took off 5 bases at V and 3 bases at J, with 10 bases between the two ends. CDR3 size: 12 residues. Germline V gives CDR1 DFQATT, CDR2 SNEGSKA (reference sequence). Template material for amplifying TCR beta CDR3 regions consisted of RNA transcripts. The TCR CDR3 was amplified in a first-round RT-PCR using the HTBI primer set. TCRdb itself ran the multiplex PCR reads through MiXCR, one entry per CDR3 protein. This sample has some 400,000 distinct CDR3 sequences; 13% occur once, and the top ten carry around 20%. Specimen: blood. The chain employs TRBV20-1 and TRBJ1-2; no definite D call. The receptor was isolated from a man younger than 40 with Graves' hyperthyroidism that later progressed to Graves' ophthalmopathy. Written as DNA, the CDR3 is TGCAGTGCTCTCCCTTGGGACTATGGCTACACCTTC. Its protein product is CSALPWDYGYTF.